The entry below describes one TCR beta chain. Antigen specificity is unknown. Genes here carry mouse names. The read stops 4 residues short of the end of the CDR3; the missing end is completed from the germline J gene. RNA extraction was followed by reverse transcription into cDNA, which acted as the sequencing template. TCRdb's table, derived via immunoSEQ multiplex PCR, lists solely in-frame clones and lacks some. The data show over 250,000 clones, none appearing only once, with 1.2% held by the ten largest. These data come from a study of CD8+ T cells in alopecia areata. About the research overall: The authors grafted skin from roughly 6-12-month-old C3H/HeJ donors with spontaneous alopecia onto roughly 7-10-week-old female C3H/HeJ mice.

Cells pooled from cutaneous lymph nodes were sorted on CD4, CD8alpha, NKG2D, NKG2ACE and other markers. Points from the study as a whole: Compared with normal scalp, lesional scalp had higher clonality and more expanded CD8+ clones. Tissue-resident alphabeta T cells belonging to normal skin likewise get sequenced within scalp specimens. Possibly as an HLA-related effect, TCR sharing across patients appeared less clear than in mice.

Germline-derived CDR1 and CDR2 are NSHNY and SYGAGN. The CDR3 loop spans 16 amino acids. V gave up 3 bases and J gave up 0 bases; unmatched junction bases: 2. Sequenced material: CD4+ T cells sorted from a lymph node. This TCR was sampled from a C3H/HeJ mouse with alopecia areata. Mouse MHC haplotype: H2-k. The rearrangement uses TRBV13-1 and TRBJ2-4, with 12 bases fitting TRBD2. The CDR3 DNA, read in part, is TGTGCCAGCAGTGGGGGACTGGGGGGAAGTCAAAAC. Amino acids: CASSGGLGGSQN. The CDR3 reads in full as CASSGGLGGSQNTLYF.